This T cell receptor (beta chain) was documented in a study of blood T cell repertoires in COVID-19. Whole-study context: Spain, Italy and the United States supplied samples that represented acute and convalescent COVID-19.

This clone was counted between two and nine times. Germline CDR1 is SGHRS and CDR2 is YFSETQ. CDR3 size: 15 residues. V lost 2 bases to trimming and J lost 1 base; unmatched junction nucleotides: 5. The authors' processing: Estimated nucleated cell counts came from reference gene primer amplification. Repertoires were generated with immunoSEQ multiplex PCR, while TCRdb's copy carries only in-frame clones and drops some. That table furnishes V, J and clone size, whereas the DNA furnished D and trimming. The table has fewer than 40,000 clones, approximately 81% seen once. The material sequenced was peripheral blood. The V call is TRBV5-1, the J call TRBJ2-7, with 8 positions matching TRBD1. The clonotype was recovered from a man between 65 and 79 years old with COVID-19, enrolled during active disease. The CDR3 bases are TGCGCCAGCAGCTTATCCGGGACAGGATCCTACGAGCAGTACTTC. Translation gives CASSLSGTGSYEQYF.